This is a list of T cell receptor beta chains from one sample in a study of CD8 T cells in ankylosing spondylitis. Via MiXCR, TCRdb re-called the 5' RACE reads, giving one row per CDR3 protein. The data show just over 300,000 distinct CDR3 sequences, around 21% seen once. Sequencing was performed on blood, either unsorted or a sorted T cell fraction (not recorded which). Receptors originate from a female donor with ankylosing spondylitis or in good health (not recorded which). Each CDR3 is given without its conserved first and last residue. The order of the fields is clone size, J gene, V gene, CDR3 protein. Only some rows state a clone size, as once, few, many or a class for expanded clones.

NA	TRBJ2-2	TRBV7-7	ASSSEIGTGELF
NA	TRBJ2-7	TRBV7-2	ASSLSGRTEQY
NA	TRBJ1-2	TRBV20-1	SARDAQGAVYGYT
few	TRBJ2-1	TRBV5-1	ASSATSGSRFSYNEQF
few	TRBJ1-1	TRBV29-1	SVEVAMNTEAF
once	TRBJ2-1	TRBV28	ASSYAGEVEQF
NA	TRBJ2-3	TRBV27	ASSSDLAGPTDTQY
NA	TRBJ2-1	TRBV7-9	ASFGEGDNEQF
few	TRBJ2-7	TRBV20-1	SAIAVLGLYEQY
few	TRBJ1-1	TRBV27	ASSLTTGWTEAF
NA	TRBJ2-2	TRBV6-1	ASSETNTGELF
many	TRBJ2-5	TRBV7-3	ASSGGQMETQY
NA	TRBJ2-7	TRBV7-2	ASSVTYEQY
NA	TRBJ2-3	TRBV5-4	ATHLFSSSTDTQY
many	TRBJ1-4	TRBV2	ASSAGFVGKLF
NA	TRBJ1-1	TRBV29-1	SVGTVMNTEAF
many	TRBJ1-2	TRBV12-3/TRBV12-4	ASSLRSTFGGYT